The 10 T cell receptor beta chains presented below share a single source sample, sequenced in a study of T cells in Graves' hyperthyroidism and ophthalmopathy. From RNA transcripts, TCR beta CDR3 regions were amplified. First-round RT-PCR targeting the TCR CDR3 was performed with the HTBI primer set. Each CDR3 protein is one row after TCRdb ran MiXCR on the multiplex PCR reads. The data contain 700,000 or so distinct CDR3 sequences, about 15% of them singletons. Sequencing was done on a sample of blood. The origin of the receptors is a man aged 18 to 29 with Graves' hyperthyroidism.

Ten or more counts support this clonotype. V usage is TRBV27 and J usage is TRBJ2-1; TRBD2 matches at 11 bases. Per the germline V gene, CDR1 is MNHEY and CDR2 is SMNVEV (reference sequence). The CDR3 is 16 amino acids. V shed 4 bases and J 4 bases; nucleotides not matched to a gene: 6. The CDR3 sequence: CASSSSTSGNYNEQFF. The CDR3 nucleotides are TGTGCCAGCAGTTCATCGACTAGCGGGAATTACAATGAGCAGTTCTTC.

This clonotype was recorded many times. The chain is built from TRBV20-1 and TRBJ2-5; unclear D gene. The germline V gene encodes CDR1 DFQATT and CDR2 SNEGSKA (reference sequence). The V and J ends lost 0 bases and 5 bases respectively, with 7 bases between them. The CDR3 sequence is 12 residues long. CDR3 nucleotide sequence: TGCAGTGCTAGAGATCATGGTGAGACCCAGTACTTC. Translated, it gives CSARDHGETQYF.

This clonotype showed up many times. V is TRBV30 and J is TRBJ2-1; D is unclear. Germline loops: CDR1 GTSNPN, CDR2 SVGIG (reference sequence). Deletions cut 3 bases from V and 8 bases from J, with 11 bases between. This CDR3 region has 12 residues. CDR3 region: CAWSMVRHEQFF. CDR3 bases: TGTGCCTGGAGCATGGTTCGTCATGAGCAGTTCTTC.

This clonotype was seen many times. The chain couples TRBV20-1 to TRBJ2-7, with D hard to call. This CDR3 comprises 15 residues. The ends were cut back, 0 bases at V and 0 bases at J, with 12 bases in the middle. CDR1 and CDR2 from the germline V gene are DFQATT and SNEGSKA (reference sequence). The CDR3 sequence: CSARDRAASSYEQYF. CDR3 nucleotides: TGCAGTGCTAGAGATCGGGCGGCTAGCTCCTACGAGCAGTACTTC.

This clonotype was counted ten times or more. The J gene is TRBJ1-5, the V gene TRBV10-3, with D perhaps matching TRBD1 (6 bases). The CDR3 sequence is 17 residues long. CDR1 is ENHRY, CDR2 SYGVKD, per germline. V lost 3 bases to trimming and J lost 0 bases, with 15 bases between them. The CDR3 sequence: CAISDDRTFHSNQPQHF. CDR3 DNA sequence: TGTGCCATCAGTGATGACAGGACATTCCATAGCAATCAGCCCCAGCATTTT.

This clonotype was recorded at least ten times. The chain combines TRBV6-2 or TRBV6-3 with TRBJ2-5; D is unresolved. This CDR3 spans 16 amino acids. Germline CDR1 reads MNHEY; CDR2 reads SVGEGT. Trimming took off 2 bases at V and 6 bases at J, with 19 bases between the two ends. The CDR3 DNA sequence: TGTGCCAGCAGTTACGGGTTGGGCAACCCACGGCAGACCCAGTACTTC. Its protein product is CASSYGLGNPRQTQYF.

J is TRBJ1-1 and V is TRBV7-2; TRBD1 might be the D (6 bases). CDR3 length: 15 amino acids. V was cut by 3 bases and J by 2 bases, with 13 bases left in between. CDR1 is SGHTA, CDR2 FQGNSA, per germline. CDR3 in amino acids: CASSFNHRVNTEAFF. In nucleotides, the CDR3 is TGTGCCAGCAGCTTCAATCACAGGGTCAACACTGAAGCTTTCTTT.

The gene calls are TRBV5-6 and TRBJ2-6, with D perhaps being TRBD1 or TRBD2 (5 bases each). The germline CDR1 and CDR2 sequences are SGHDT and YYEEEE. The CDR3 is made up of 17 amino acids. The V end lost 3 bases, the J end lost 7 bases, and 20 bases lay between the germline ends. This CDR3 is CASSWAGTALGANVLTF. In nucleotides, the CDR3 is TGTGCCAGCAGCTGGGCAGGGACGGCTCTGGGTGCCAACGTCCTGACTTTC.

The chain combines TRBV9 with TRBJ2-7; the D call may be TRBD1 or TRBD2 (5 bases each). Looked up from germline, CDR1 is SGDLS and CDR2 is YYNGEE. The ends were cut back, 3 bases at V and 8 bases at J, with 18 bases in the middle. The CDR3 has 14 amino acids. The CDR3 region has the DNA TGTGCCAGCAGCGAGAGACAGAGGGGTTACAAGCAGTACTTC. Residues: CASSERQRGYKQYF.

This clonotype showed up many times. The V call is TRBV28, the J call TRBJ2-4; no reliable D call. CDR3 length equals 17 residues. Germline CDR1 reads MDHEN; CDR2 reads SYDVKM. Trimming took off 5 bases at V and 2 bases at J, with 19 bases between the two ends. This chain's CDR3 is CASSPLIPNYTKNIQYF. DNA for the CDR3: TGTGCCAGCAGTCCACTAATACCCAACTACACCAAAAACATTCAGTACTTC.